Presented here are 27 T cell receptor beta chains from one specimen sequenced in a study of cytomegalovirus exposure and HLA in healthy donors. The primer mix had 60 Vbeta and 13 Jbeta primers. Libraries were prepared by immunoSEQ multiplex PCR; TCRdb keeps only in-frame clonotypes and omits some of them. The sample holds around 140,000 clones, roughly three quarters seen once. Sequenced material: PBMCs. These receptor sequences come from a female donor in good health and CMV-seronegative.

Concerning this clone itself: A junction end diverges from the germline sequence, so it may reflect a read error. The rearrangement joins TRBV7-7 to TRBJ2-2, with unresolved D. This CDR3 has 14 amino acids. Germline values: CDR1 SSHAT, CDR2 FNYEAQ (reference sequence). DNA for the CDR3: TGTGCTAGCAGCTTAATCCGGAACACCGGGGAGCTGTTTTTT. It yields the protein CASSLIRNTGELFF. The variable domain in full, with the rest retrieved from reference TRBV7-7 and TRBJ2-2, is GAGVSQSPRYKVTKRGQDVTLRCDPISSHATLYWYQQALGQGPEFLTYFNYEAQPDKSGLPSDRFSAERPEGSISTLTIQRTEQRDSAMYRCASSLIRNTGELFFGEGSRLTVL.

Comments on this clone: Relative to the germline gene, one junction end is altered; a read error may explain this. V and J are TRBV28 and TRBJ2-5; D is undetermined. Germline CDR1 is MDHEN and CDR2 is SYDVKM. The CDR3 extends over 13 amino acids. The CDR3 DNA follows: TGTGTCAGCAGTTTCTTTGTTGAAGAGACCCAGTACTTC. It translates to CVSSFFVEETQYF.

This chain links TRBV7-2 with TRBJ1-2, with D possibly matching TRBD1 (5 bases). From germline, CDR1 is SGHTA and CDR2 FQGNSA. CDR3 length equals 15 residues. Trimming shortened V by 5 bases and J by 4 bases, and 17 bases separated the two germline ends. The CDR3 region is CASSVGGALGYGYTF. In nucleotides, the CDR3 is TGTGCCAGCAGCGTGGGCGGGGCTTTGGGCTATGGCTACACCTTC.

The DNA for the CDR3 is TGTGCCACCAACAGGGGCCCTAATCAGCCCCAGCATTTT. Protein: CATNRGPNQPQHF. This chain uses TRBV19 with TRBJ1-5, with TRBD1 matching 7 bases. Looked up from germline, CDR1 is LNHDA and CDR2 is SQIVND (reference sequence). This CDR3 has 13 residues. V gave up 10 bases and J gave up 4 bases; unmatched junction bases: 7.

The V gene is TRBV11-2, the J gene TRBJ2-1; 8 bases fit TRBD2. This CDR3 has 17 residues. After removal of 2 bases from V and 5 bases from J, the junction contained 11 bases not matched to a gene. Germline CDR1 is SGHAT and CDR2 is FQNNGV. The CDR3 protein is CASSLSGTSAFHNEQFF. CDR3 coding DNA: TGTGCCAGCAGCTTATCCGGGACTAGTGCCTTCCACAATGAGCAGTTCTTC.

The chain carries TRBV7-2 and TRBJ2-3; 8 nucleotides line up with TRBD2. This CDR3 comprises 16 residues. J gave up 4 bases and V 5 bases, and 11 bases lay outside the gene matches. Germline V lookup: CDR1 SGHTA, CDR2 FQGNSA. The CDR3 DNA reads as TGTGCCAGCAGCCCCTCTCGACTAGCGCGAGCAGATACGCAGTATTTT. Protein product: CASSPSRLARADTQYF.

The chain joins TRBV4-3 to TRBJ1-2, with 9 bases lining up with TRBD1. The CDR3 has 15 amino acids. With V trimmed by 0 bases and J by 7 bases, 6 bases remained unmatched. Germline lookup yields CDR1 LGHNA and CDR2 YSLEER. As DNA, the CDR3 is TGCGCCAGCAGCCAAGATAGGACAGGGGTAGGTGGCTACACCTTC. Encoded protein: CASSQDRTGVGGYTF.

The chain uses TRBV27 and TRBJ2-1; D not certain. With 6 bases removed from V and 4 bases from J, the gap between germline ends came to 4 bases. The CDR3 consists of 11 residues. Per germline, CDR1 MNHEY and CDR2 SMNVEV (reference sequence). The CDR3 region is CASSAYNEQFF. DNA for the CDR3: TGTGCCAGCAGCGCGTACAATGAGCAGTTCTTC.

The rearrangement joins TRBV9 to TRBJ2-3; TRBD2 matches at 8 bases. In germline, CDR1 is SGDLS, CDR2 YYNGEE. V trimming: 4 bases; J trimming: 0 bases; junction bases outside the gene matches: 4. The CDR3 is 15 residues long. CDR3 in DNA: TGTGCCAGCAGCTCTCAGCGGGGGAGCACAGATACGCAGTATTTT. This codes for CASSSQRGSTDTQYF.

CDR3 in amino acids: CASSLRGSGGPDTQYF. The CDR3 nucleotides are TGTGCCAGCAGCTTAAGGGGGTCAGGGGGACCAGATACGCAGTATTTT. The chain carries TRBV7-9 and TRBJ2-3; 7 bases are a match to TRBD1. V lost 2 bases and J lost 4; bases outside the gene matches: 9. Germline CDR1 is SEHNR and CDR2 is FQNEAQ (reference sequence). This CDR3 is 16 amino acids long. The full variable domain, rest sourced from reference TRBV7-9 and TRBJ2-3, is DTGVSQNPRHKITKRGQNVTFRCDPISEHNRLYWYRQTLGQGPEFLTYFQNEAQLEKSRLLSDRFSAERPKGSFSTLEIQRTEQGDSAMYLCASSLRGSGGPDTQYFGPGTRLTVL.

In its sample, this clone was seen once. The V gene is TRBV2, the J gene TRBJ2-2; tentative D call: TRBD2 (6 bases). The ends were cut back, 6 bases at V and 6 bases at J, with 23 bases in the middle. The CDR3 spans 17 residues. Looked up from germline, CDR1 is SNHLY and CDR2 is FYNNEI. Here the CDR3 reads CASSPLGTGVFPGELFF. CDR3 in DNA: TGTGCCAGCAGCCCCCTCGGAACGGGAGTCTTTCCCGGGGAGCTGTTTTTT.

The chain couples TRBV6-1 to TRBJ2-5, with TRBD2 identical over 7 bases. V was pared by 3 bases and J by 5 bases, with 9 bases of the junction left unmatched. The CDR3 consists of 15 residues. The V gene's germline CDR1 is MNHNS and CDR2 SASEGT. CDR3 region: CASSDPRTSRETQYF. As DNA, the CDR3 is TGTGCCAGCAGTGACCCCCGGACTAGTAGGGAGACCCAGTACTTC.

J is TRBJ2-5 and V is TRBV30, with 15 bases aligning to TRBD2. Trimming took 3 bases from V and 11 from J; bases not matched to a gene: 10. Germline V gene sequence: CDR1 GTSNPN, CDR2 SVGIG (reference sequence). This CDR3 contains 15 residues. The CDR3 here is CAWSIGTSGRLGQYF. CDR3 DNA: TGTGCCTGGAGCATTGGGACTAGCGGGAGGCTCGGACAGTACTTC.

CDR3 residues: CASNIQGFRYEQYF. CDR3 in DNA: TGTGCCAGCAATATACAGGGCTTCAGGTACGAGCAGTACTTC. V gene TRBV6-6 combines with J gene TRBJ2-5; TRBD1 might be the D (6 bases). The end of the DNA fits TRBJ2-7 better, so the J call may be wrong. CDR3 length equals 14 residues. Per the germline V gene, CDR1 is MNHNY and CDR2 is SVGAGI (reference sequence).

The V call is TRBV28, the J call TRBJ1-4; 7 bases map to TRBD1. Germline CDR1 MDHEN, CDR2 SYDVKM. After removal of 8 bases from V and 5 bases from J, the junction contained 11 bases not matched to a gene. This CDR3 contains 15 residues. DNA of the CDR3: TGTGCCAGCGTCCCCAGGGACAGCGGAAATGAAAAACTGTTTTTT. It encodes CASVPRDSGNEKLFF.

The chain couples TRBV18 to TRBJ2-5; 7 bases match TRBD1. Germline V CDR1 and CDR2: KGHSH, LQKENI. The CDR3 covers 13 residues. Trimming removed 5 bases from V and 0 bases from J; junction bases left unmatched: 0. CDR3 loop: CASSGTDQETQYF. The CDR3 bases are TGTGCCAGCTCAGGGACAGACCAAGAGACCCAGTACTTC.

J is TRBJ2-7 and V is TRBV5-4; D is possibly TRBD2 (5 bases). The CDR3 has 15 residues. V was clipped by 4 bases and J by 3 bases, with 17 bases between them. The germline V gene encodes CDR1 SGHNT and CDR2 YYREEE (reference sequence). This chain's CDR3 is CASSPSAGTNYEQYF. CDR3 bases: TGTGCCAGCAGCCCCTCCGCGGGTACCAACTACGAGCAGTACTTC.

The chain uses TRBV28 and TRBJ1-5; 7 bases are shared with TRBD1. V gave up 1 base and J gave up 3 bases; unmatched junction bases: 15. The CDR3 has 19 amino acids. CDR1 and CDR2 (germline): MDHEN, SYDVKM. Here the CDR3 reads CASSLSPWEGGAINQPQHF. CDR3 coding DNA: TGTGCCAGCAGTTTATCCCCCTGGGAAGGGGGCGCGATCAATCAGCCCCAGCATTTT.

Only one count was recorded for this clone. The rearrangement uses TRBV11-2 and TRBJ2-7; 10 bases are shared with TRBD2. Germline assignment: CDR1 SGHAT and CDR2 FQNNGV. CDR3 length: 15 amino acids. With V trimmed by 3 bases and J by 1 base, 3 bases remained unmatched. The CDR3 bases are TGTGCCAGCAGCTTTGCTAGCGGGAGTTCCTACGAGCAGTACTTC. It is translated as CASSFASGSSYEQYF.

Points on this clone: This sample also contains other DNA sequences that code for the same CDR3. CDR3: CASSVGGYSNQPQHF. CDR3 sequence (DNA): TGTGCCAGCAGCGTAGGAGGATATAGCAATCAGCCCCAGCATTTT. The rearrangement links TRBV9 to TRBJ1-5, with unresolved D. CDR3 size: 15 residues. Germline-derived CDR1 and CDR2 are SGDLS and YYNGEE. Trimming left V 0 bases short and J 0 bases short, with 7 bases between.

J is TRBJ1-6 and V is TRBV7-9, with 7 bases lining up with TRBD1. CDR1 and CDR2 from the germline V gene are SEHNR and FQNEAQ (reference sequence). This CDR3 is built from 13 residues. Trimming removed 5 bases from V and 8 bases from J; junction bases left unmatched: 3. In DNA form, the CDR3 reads TGTGCCAGCAGCCCCGGACAGGATTCACCCCTCCACTTT. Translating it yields CASSPGQDSPLHF. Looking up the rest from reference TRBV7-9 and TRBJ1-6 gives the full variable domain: DTGVSQNPRHKITKRGQNVTFRCDPISEHNRLYWYRQTLGQGPEFLTYFQNEAQLEKSRLLSDRFSAERPKGSFSTLEIQRTEQGDSAMYLCASSPGQDSPLHFGNGTRLTVT.

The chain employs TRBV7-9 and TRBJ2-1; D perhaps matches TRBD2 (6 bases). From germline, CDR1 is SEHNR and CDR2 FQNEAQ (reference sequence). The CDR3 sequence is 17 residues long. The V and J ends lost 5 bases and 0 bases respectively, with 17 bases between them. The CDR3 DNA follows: TGTGCCAGCAGCCCCGGGGGTTGGGCGAGCTCCTACAATGAGCAGTTCTTC. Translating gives CASSPGGWASSYNEQFF.

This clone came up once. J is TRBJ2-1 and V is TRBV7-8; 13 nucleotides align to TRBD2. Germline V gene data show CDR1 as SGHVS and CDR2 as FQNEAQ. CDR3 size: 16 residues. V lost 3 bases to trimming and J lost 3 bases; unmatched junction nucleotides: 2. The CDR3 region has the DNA TGTGCCAGCAGCTTTTGGACTAGCGGGGGCTACAATGAGCAGTTCTTC. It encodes CASSFWTSGGYNEQFF.

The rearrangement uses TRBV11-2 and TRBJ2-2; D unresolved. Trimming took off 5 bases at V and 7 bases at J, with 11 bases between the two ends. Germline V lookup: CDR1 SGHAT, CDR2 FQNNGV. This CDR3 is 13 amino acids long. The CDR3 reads CASSPSRDGELFF. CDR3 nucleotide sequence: TGTGCCAGCAGCCCCTCGAGAGACGGGGAGCTGTTTTTT.

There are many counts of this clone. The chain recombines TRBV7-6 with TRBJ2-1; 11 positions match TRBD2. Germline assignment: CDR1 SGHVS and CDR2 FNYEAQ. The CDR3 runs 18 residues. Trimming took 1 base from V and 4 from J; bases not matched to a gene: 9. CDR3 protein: CASSLVGVLAGGYNEQFF. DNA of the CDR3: TGTGCCAGCAGCTTAGTCGGCGTATTAGCGGGAGGGTACAATGAGCAGTTCTTC.

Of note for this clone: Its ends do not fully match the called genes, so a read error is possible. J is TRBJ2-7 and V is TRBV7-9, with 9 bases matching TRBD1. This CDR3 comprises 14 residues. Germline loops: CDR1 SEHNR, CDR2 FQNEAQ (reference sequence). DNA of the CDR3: TGTTCCAGCAGCTTACAGGGGGCAACCTACGAGCAGTACTTC. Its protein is CSSSLQGATYEQYF.

CDR3 sequence reads: CASREQGMNTEAFF. CDR3 sequence (DNA): TGTGCCAGCAGGGAACAGGGTATGAACACTGAAGCTTTCTTT. The chain links TRBV6-5 to TRBJ1-1; D is possibly TRBD1 (6 bases). V was trimmed by 6 bases and J by 0 bases, leaving 11 bases between them. The CDR3 is made up of 14 amino acids. Germline loops: CDR1 MNHEY, CDR2 SVGAGI.